This TCR beta chain was profiled in a study of T cells in Graves' hyperthyroidism and ophthalmopathy (dated by TCRdb to between 2018 and 2021). Notes on the research overall: Peripheral blood was collected at initial diagnosis, before any treatment. TCR V-J signatures able to tell the groups apart were searched for in a discovery cohort of more than 90 patients, of whom approximately 40 had Graves' ophthalmopathy and 55 to 65 had stable Graves' hyperthyroidism. An independent validation cohort of around 19 hyperthyroidism patients and roughly 16 patients who later progressed to ophthalmopathy tested prospective prediction of ophthalmopathy. The 75 to 100 discovery patients were randomly split 7:3 into training and test sets. Thyroid tissue and blood T-cell repertoires from about six Graves' hyperthyroidism patients were also compared in the study. Once sampling was done, hyperthyroidism patients were given methimazole at a starting dose of 30 mg daily, whereas ophthalmopathy patients were given high-dose intravenous methylprednisolone. TCR Vbeta CDR3 sequencing of some 140 peripheral blood samples (under 45 ophthalmopathy, approximately 80 hyperthyroidism and some 17 progressor patients) is reported in the paper. The research as a whole found: Most expanded thyroid clonotypes (frequency above 0.001) were also detected in blood, suggesting blood repertoires may reflect thyroid immune responses. In validation, the model predicted progression to ophthalmopathy a median of approximately 6.6 months before onset, with over 60% sensitivity and almost 75% specificity. Ophthalmopathy was separated from stable hyperthyroidism by a 13 V-J signature model, with over 85% sensitivity and roughly 81% specificity obtained in cross-validation and 80%/75% obtained in testing. No statistical method was used to set the sample size in advance, and investigators knew the group allocation.

TCR beta CDR3 regions were amplified from RNA transcripts. The TCR CDR3 was subjected to a first round of RT-PCR using the HTBI primer set and the Qiagen OneStep RT-PCR kit. A second multiplex PCR round built the libraries, followed by size selection and purification. Libraries were sequenced paired-end with 100 bp reads on an Illumina HiSeq2000. Processing in the source paper ran as follows. SOAPnuke was used to process the raw data, throwing out any read that contained adapters or uncalled bases, had a mean Phred below 15, or lacked an exact constant-primer or identifier match. COPE v1.2.5 was used to merge high-quality paired reads, and clonotypes were defined as unique nucleotide sequences. Clonotypes were aligned to IMGT TRBV, TRBD and TRBJ reference segments using MiTCR v1.1. Analysis was restricted to V-J combinations with a frequency above 0.0001, which covered about 99% of repertoires. The TCS score was defined as the ratio of F50 (clonal expansion) to E x V (chaos), calculated using BLOSUM62-based TCRdist between CDR3 peptides within each V-J. Welch's t-statistics and random forest reduced 450 to 600 V-J features to roughly 13, which were used in a naive Bayes classifier (R e1071). TCRdb reanalyzed the raw reads on its own, using fastp at Q25 for trimming and MiXCR for clone calling, and kept in-frame beta chains. CDR3 protein sequences are deduplicated, and each keeps its most common genes and DNA. The V and J calls shown here were made by TCRdb, not taken from the authors' results. The sample table lists roughly 700,000 distinct CDR3 sequences, 14% of them with a count of one. Of the sample, roughly 10% falls within the top ten clones.

Stable Graves' hyperthyroidism was defined as no progression to ophthalmopathy during 18 months of follow-up. Hyperthyroidism patients were newly diagnosed, had a disease duration of under 2 months, and were aged 18 to 65 years. The study excluded patients with uncontrolled infections, other autoimmune diseases, pregnancy or lactation. Diagnoses were based on clinical symptoms, serum thyroxine and TRAb, thyroid ultrasound and orbital computed tomography. Ficoll-Paque density gradient centrifugation was used to isolate PBMCs from about 9 ml of fresh peripheral blood. Trizol reagent was used to extract total RNA, and RNA quality was then checked on an Agilent 2100 Bioanalyzer. This clonotype was detected ten times or more. The antigen it recognizes is unknown. Within one base of it there is no much larger clone, and no base qualities were kept. The sequence was obtained from a woman aged 18-29 years with Graves' hyperthyroidism. Sequencing was performed on blood.

CDR3 region: CASSPGLGTQYF. The DNA reads as follows: TGTGCCAGCAGCCCAGGGTTAGGGACCCAGTACTTC. This receptor chain uses TRBV7-8 and TRBJ2-5, and the D gene may be TRBD1, 5 bases matching. Cut back by 5 bases and 7 bases, the V and J ends lie 11 bases apart. The CDR3 contains 12 residues, cysteine and phenylalanine counted. The CDR3 DNA has 36 bases and is translated from base 1. CDR1 is given as SGHVS and CDR2 as FQNEAQ, both from the germline V gene.